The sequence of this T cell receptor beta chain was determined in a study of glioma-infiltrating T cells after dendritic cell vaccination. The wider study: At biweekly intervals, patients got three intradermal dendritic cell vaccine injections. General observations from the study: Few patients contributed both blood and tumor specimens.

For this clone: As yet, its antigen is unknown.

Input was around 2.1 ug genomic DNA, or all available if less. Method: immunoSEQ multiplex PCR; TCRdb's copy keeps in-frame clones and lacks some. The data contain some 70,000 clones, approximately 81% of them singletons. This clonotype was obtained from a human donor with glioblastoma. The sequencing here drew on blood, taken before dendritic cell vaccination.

The CDR3 here is CASGLLPKHEAFF. The DNA of the CDR3 is TGTGCTAGTGGTTTGTTGCCTAAGCATGAAGCTTTCTTT. The V gene is TRBV12-5, the J gene TRBJ1-1; D is unresolved. The length of the CDR3 is 13 residues. Trimming left V 2 bases short and J 7 bases short, with 11 bases between. In germline, CDR1 is LGHNT, CDR2 FRNRAP.